This T cell receptor (beta chain) was captured in a study of T cell clonality in common variable immunodeficiency. The study, taken as a whole, reports: Patient heterogeneity in the CVID cohort limited correlations between repertoire features and clinical complications. In common variable immunodeficiency, TCR beta chains reportedly carried fewer deletions and N-nucleotide insertions.

Both groups were predominantly of Caucasian heritage. Only a few counts were recorded for this clone. Its antigen is unknown. The read ends 3 residues before the CDR3 terminus; that terminus is restored from the germline J gene. Assay used: immunoSEQ multiplex PCR; TCRdb lists only in-frame clones, some missing. Observed in the sample are tens of thousands of clones, none of them singletons. V lost 1 base and J lost 2; bases outside the gene matches: 4. CDR1 and CDR2 (germline): LNHDA, SQIVND (reference sequence). The CDR3 runs to 15 residues. Sequencing was performed on peripheral blood mononuclear cells. The sequence was collected from a human donor with common variable immunodeficiency. The chain has TRBV19 and TRBJ1-2, with 7 bases identical to TRBD1. Partial CDR3 DNA: TGTGCCAGTAGTATAGGGGGACAGTACAACTATGGC. Amino acids: CASSIGGQYNYG. The CDR3 in its entirety is CASSIGGQYNYGYTF.